This T cell receptor (beta chain) was observed in a study of blood T cell repertoires in COVID-19. Study in general: Acute and convalescent COVID-19 specimens originated in the United States, Italy and Spain. T cells, B-cell-depleted T cells, or PBMCs supplied cDNA or gDNA.

Original data processing: By means of reference gene primer amplification, nucleated cell counts were estimated. Libraries were prepared by immunoSEQ multiplex PCR; TCRdb keeps only in-frame clonotypes and omits some of them. V and J calls and clone size are as listed in that table; D and trimming were resolved from the DNA. The data show about 140,000 clones, with about 86% seen just once and 7% to 10% held by the top ten. This clone is a singleton in its sample. Germline CDR1 and CDR2: MGHRA and YSYEKL. Unmatched junction bases numbered 10, after V lost 2 bases and J lost 3 bases. The CDR3 is made up of 16 amino acids.

Sequenced input: peripheral blood. The TCR comes from an older woman with acute or convalescent COVID-19. The chain couples TRBV4-1 to TRBJ2-7; TRBD2 aligns across 7 bases. The chain's CDR3 is CASSQRGSGEGYEQYF. DNA for the CDR3: TGCGCCAGCAGCCAAAGAGGGAGCGGGGAGGGCTACGAGCAGTACTTC.